Sequencing of this T cell receptor (beta chain) was carried out in a study of response to subunit inactivated influenza vaccine. Findings and caveats of the study: The authors suggested that every seasonal influenza vaccination recruits few new T cells.

Germline V lookup: CDR1 DFQATT, CDR2 SNEGSKA (reference sequence). The length of the CDR3 is 14 residues. The ends were cut back, 0 bases at V and 6 bases at J, with 13 bases in the middle. For this clonotype: Its target is unknown.

TCRdb reprocessed the RT-PCR reads with MiXCR, giving one entry per CDR3 protein. The data contain 860,000 or so distinct CDR3 sequences, approximately 22% of them seen just once; the ten biggest clones take up around 9.6%. This specimen consisted of PBMCs from blood, obtained 4 to 6 days after vaccination. V usage is TRBV20-1 and J usage is TRBJ2-3, with unresolved D. This receptor was identified in a man aged 50-59 years who received an inactivated influenza vaccine. The CDR3 reads CSARDHQMGDTQYF. The CDR3 coding sequence is TGCAGTGCTAGAGATCACCAGATGGGGGATACGCAGTATTTT.